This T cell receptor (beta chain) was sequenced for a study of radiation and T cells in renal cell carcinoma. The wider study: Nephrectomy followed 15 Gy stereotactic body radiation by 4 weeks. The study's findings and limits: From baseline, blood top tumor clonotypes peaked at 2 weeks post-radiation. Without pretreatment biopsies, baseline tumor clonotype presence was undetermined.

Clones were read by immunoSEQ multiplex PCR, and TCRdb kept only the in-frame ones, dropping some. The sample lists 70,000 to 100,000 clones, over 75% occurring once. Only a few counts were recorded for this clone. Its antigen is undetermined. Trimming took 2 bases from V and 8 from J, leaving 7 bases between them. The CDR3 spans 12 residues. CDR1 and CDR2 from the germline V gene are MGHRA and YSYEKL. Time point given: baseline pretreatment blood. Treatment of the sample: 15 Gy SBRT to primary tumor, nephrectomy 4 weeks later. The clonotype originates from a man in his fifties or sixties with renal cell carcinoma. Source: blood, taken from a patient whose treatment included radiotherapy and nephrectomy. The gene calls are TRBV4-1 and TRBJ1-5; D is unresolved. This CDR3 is CASSQPGEPQHF. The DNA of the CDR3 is TGCGCCAGCAGCCAACCTGGGGAGCCCCAGCATTTT.